This T cell receptor (beta chain) derives from a study of blood T cells in healthy people across ages. The table lists this clonotype with a count of one. The junction differs from germline at one of its ends, possibly a read error. The CDR3 is 14 amino acids. CDR1 is MNHNS and CDR2 is SASEGT in the germline V gene. For the second PCR, which ran for about 6 to 11 cycles, a sample-barcoded 5' primer and a J-beta primer mix were used. Via MiXCR, TCRdb re-called the 5' RACE reads, giving one row per CDR3 protein. The table shows over 1,300,000 distinct CDR3 sequences, with around 59% occurring only once.

This TCR derives from a man younger than 35 in good health. The chain carries TRBV6-1 and TRBJ1-1; D gene uncertain. Input material: blood. Here the CDR3 reads CASSEPTDSSDRIF. The DNA of the CDR3 is TGTGCCAGCAGTGAACCGACGGATTCCTCCGATAGAATCTTT.